A selection of T cell receptor beta chains follows, all from one sample in a study of post-analysis software for immune sequencing data. TCRdb fed the PCR reads into MiXCR, producing one record per CDR3 protein. The sample lists 700,000 to 900,000 distinct CDR3 sequences, about 45% occurring once. The sequenced material came from blood. The receptors derive from a girl aged 10 to 17 with multiple sclerosis. Both conserved end residues are part of each CDR3. Fields, in order: J gene, V gene, clone size, CDR3 length, D gene, CDR3 protein, CDR3 DNA. The D gene is left open where the match is weak. Rows may omit the clone size; those that give it use once, few, many or a size class.

J gene: TRBJ2-1; V gene: TRBV28; clone size: NA; CDR3 length: 16; D gene: NA; CDR3 protein: CASSNPGPRIRNEQFF; CDR3 DNA: TGTGCCAGCAGTAATCCGGGACCGCGCATTAGAAATGAGCAGTTCTTC
J gene: TRBJ1-1; V gene: TRBV12-3/TRBV12-4; clone size: NA; CDR3 length: 14; D gene: NA; CDR3 protein: CASSPPGPLYRAFF; CDR3 DNA: TGTGCCAGCTCGCCCCCGGGACCGCTTTACCGAGCTTTCTTT
J gene: TRBJ2-7; V gene: TRBV7-6; clone size: NA; CDR3 length: 15; D gene: TRBD1; CDR3 protein: CASSLIPGTGDEQYF; CDR3 DNA: TGTGCCAGCAGTTTAATACCCGGGACAGGGGACGAGCAGTACTTC
J gene: TRBJ2-7; V gene: TRBV20-1; clone size: NA; CDR3 length: 14; D gene: TRBD2; CDR3 protein: CSARDLLAGTEQYF; CDR3 DNA: TGCAGTGCTAGAGATCTACTAGCGGGAACCGAGCAGTACTTC
J gene: TRBJ2-5; V gene: TRBV5-1; clone size: many; CDR3 length: 14; D gene: NA; CDR3 protein: CASSFGLFMETQYF; CDR3 DNA: TGCGCCAGCAGCTTCGGGTTATTCATGGAGACCCAGTACTTC
J gene: TRBJ2-7; V gene: TRBV29-1; clone size: few; CDR3 length: 13; D gene: TRBD1; CDR3 protein: CSAGQGITYEQYF; CDR3 DNA: TGCAGCGCAGGACAGGGAATCACCTACGAGCAGTACTTC
J gene: TRBJ2-1; V gene: TRBV20-1; clone size: NA; CDR3 length: 12; D gene: NA; CDR3 protein: CSVPSVPNEQFF; CDR3 DNA: TGCAGTGTCCCTAGCGTCCCCAATGAGCAGTTCTTC
J gene: TRBJ2-1; V gene: TRBV11-2; clone size: few; CDR3 length: 14; D gene: NA; CDR3 protein: CASSPIQGQNEQFF; CDR3 DNA: TGTGCCAGCAGCCCCATACAGGGTCAGAATGAGCAGTTCTTC
J gene: TRBJ2-7; V gene: TRBV21-1; clone size: NA; CDR3 length: 17; D gene: NA; CDR3 protein: CASSKGGGTAISYEQYF; CDR3 DNA: TGTGCCAGCAGCAAAGGAGGCGGGACAGCGATCTCCTACGAGCAGTACTTC
J gene: TRBJ1-1; V gene: TRBV4-2; clone size: NA; CDR3 length: 12; D gene: NA; CDR3 protein: CASSQDKWPAFF; CDR3 DNA: TGTGCCAGCAGCCAAGATAAATGGCCGGCTTTCTTT
J gene: TRBJ1-2; V gene: TRBV2; clone size: once; CDR3 length: 15; D gene: TRBD1; CDR3 protein: CASRRQGQGVYGYTF; CDR3 DNA: TGTGCCAGCAGGCGTCAAGGACAGGGAGTCTATGGCTACACCTTC
J gene: TRBJ1-1; V gene: TRBV12-3/TRBV12-4; clone size: few; CDR3 length: 14; D gene: NA; CDR3 protein: CASSLVGPGTEAFF; CDR3 DNA: TGTGCCAGCAGTCTAGTTGGCCCGGGTACTGAAGCTTTCTTT
J gene: TRBJ2-5; V gene: TRBV7-8; clone size: NA; CDR3 length: 11; D gene: NA; CDR3 protein: CASSSTGKQYF; CDR3 DNA: TGTGCCAGCAGCTCCACAGGGAAGCAGTACTTC
J gene: TRBJ2-3; V gene: TRBV7-3; clone size: once; CDR3 length: 15; D gene: NA; CDR3 protein: CASSLFGGQGDTQYF; CDR3 DNA: TGTGCCAGCAGCTTATTCGGGGGGCAAGGAGATACGCAGTATTTT
J gene: TRBJ2-7; V gene: TRBV7-2; clone size: few; CDR3 length: 14; D gene: NA; CDR3 protein: CASSLADGSYEQYF; CDR3 DNA: TGTGCCAGCAGCTTAGCGGACGGCTCCTACGAGCAGTACTTC
J gene: TRBJ2-1; V gene: TRBV5-5; clone size: few; CDR3 length: 17; D gene: TRBD2; CDR3 protein: CASSLGVWREWVNEQFF; CDR3 DNA: TGTGCCAGCAGCTTGGGGGTCTGGCGGGAGTGGGTAAATGAGCAGTTCTTC
J gene: TRBJ2-1; V gene: TRBV5-1; clone size: few; CDR3 length: 15; D gene: TRBD1; CDR3 protein: CASSSGTGGSDEQFF; CDR3 DNA: TGCGCCAGCAGCTCCGGGACAGGGGGCTCCGATGAGCAGTTCTTC
J gene: TRBJ2-5; V gene: TRBV5-1; clone size: NA; CDR3 length: 15; D gene: TRBD2; CDR3 protein: CASSSGTSGKETQYF; CDR3 DNA: TGCGCCAGCAGCTCCGGGACTAGCGGAAAAGAGACCCAGTACTTC
J gene: TRBJ2-7; V gene: TRBV7-2; clone size: few; CDR3 length: 14; D gene: NA; CDR3 protein: CASGNRAPPYEQYF; CDR3 DNA: TGTGCCAGCGGAAACAGGGCCCCACCCTACGAGCAGTACTTC
J gene: TRBJ2-7; V gene: TRBV28; clone size: few; CDR3 length: 15; D gene: NA; CDR3 protein: CASSLPGPFSYEQYF; CDR3 DNA: TGTGCCAGCAGTTTGCCGGGTCCCTTTTCCTACGAGCAGTACTTC
J gene: TRBJ2-7; V gene: TRBV6-5; clone size: once; CDR3 length: 15; D gene: TRBD2; CDR3 protein: CASSSSPSGSYEQYF; CDR3 DNA: TGTGCCAGCAGTTCTTCCCCTAGCGGGAGCTACGAGCAGTACTTC
J gene: TRBJ2-3; V gene: TRBV24-1; clone size: NA; CDR3 length: 15; D gene: TRBD2; CDR3 protein: CATSHPAGTTDTQYF; CDR3 DNA: TGTGCCACCAGTCACCCAGCGGGGACCACAGATACGCAGTATTTT
J gene: TRBJ2-7; V gene: TRBV12-3/TRBV12-4; clone size: NA; CDR3 length: 15; D gene: NA; CDR3 protein: CASSLGAAPTGEQYF; CDR3 DNA: TGTGCCAGCAGTTTAGGGGCAGCCCCTACAGGCGAGCAGTACTTC
J gene: TRBJ2-7; V gene: TRBV29-1; clone size: NA; CDR3 length: 14; D gene: TRBD1; CDR3 protein: CSVASGTGVYEQYF; CDR3 DNA: TGCAGCGTTGCCTCAGGGACAGGGGTTTACGAGCAGTACTTC
J gene: TRBJ1-5; V gene: TRBV6-6; clone size: NA; CDR3 length: 16; D gene: NA; CDR3 protein: CASSPRDLGGNQPQHF; CDR3 DNA: TGTGCCAGCAGTCCCCGGGACCTTGGGGGGAATCAGCCCCAGCATTTT
J gene: TRBJ2-2; V gene: TRBV6-5; clone size: few; CDR3 length: 15; D gene: NA; CDR3 protein: CASSYSMLNTGELFF; CDR3 DNA: TGTGCCAGCAGTTACTCCATGCTGAACACCGGGGAGCTGTTTTTT
J gene: TRBJ2-7; V gene: TRBV7-3; clone size: NA; CDR3 length: 19; D gene: TRBD1; CDR3 protein: CASSIYPPGQGATYNEQYF; CDR3 DNA: TGTGCCAGCAGCATATACCCTCCGGGACAGGGGGCCACCTACAATGAGCAGTACTTC
J gene: TRBJ2-1; V gene: TRBV15; clone size: few; CDR3 length: 15; D gene: TRBD1; CDR3 protein: CATSTGQGHYNEQFF; CDR3 DNA: TGTGCCACCAGTACTGGACAGGGACACTACAATGAGCAGTTCTTC
J gene: TRBJ1-6; V gene: TRBV15; clone size: NA; CDR3 length: 17; D gene: TRBD1; CDR3 protein: CATSRDGGGQENSPLHF; CDR3 DNA: TGTGCCACCAGCAGAGATGGGGGCGGACAGGAGAATTCACCCCTCCACTTT
J gene: TRBJ2-7; V gene: TRBV27; clone size: NA; CDR3 length: 14; D gene: NA; CDR3 protein: CASSLSFGYNEQYF; CDR3 DNA: TGTGCCAGCAGTTTATCTTTCGGTTACAATGAGCAGTACTTC
J gene: TRBJ2-1; V gene: TRBV13; clone size: NA; CDR3 length: 15; D gene: TRBD2; CDR3 protein: CASSFREAVNLEQFF; CDR3 DNA: TGTGCCAGCAGCTTCCGGGAGGCCGTTAATTTAGAGCAGTTCTTC
J gene: TRBJ2-1; V gene: TRBV9; clone size: once; CDR3 length: 15; D gene: NA; CDR3 protein: CASSTRGLEGAEQFF; CDR3 DNA: TGTGCCAGCAGCACCCGGGGGCTAGAGGGGGCCGAGCAGTTCTTC
J gene: TRBJ2-3; V gene: TRBV5-1; clone size: NA; CDR3 length: 17; D gene: TRBD2; CDR3 protein: CASSLGGSGSVTDTQYF; CDR3 DNA: TGCGCCAGCAGCTTGGGGGGGAGCGGGAGTGTCACAGATACGCAGTATTTT
J gene: TRBJ2-5; V gene: TRBV6-2/TRBV6-3; clone size: NA; CDR3 length: 15; D gene: NA; CDR3 protein: CASTRERGSQETQYF; CDR3 DNA: TGTGCCAGCACTAGAGAGAGGGGAAGTCAAGAGACCCAGTACTTC
J gene: TRBJ2-7; V gene: TRBV7-9; clone size: few; CDR3 length: 13; D gene: NA; CDR3 protein: CASSLAPGSEQYF; CDR3 DNA: TGTGCCAGCAGCTTAGCGCCGGGTTCCGAGCAGTACTTC
J gene: TRBJ1-1; V gene: TRBV7-3; clone size: few; CDR3 length: 14; D gene: NA; CDR3 protein: CASSLGGENTETFF; CDR3 DNA: TGTGCCAGCAGCTTAGGCGGGGAAAACACTGAAACTTTCTTT
J gene: TRBJ2-3; V gene: TRBV4-1; clone size: NA; CDR3 length: 14; D gene: NA; CDR3 protein: CASSQVSEADTQYF; CDR3 DNA: TGCGCCAGCAGCCAAGTAAGCGAGGCAGATACGCAGTATTTT
J gene: TRBJ2-7; V gene: TRBV20-1; clone size: NA; CDR3 length: 17; D gene: TRBD2; CDR3 protein: CSATRGAGGPPPLEQYF; CDR3 DNA: TGCAGTGCTACTAGAGGAGCGGGAGGGCCGCCCCCCCTCGAGCAGTACTTC
J gene: TRBJ2-5; V gene: TRBV20-1; clone size: NA; CDR3 length: 17; D gene: NA; CDR3 protein: CSARGRGRGETEETQYF; CDR3 DNA: TGCAGTGCTAGGGGCAGGGGAAGAGGGGAAACGGAAGAGACCCAGTACTTC
J gene: TRBJ2-1; V gene: TRBV29-1; clone size: NA; CDR3 length: 12; D gene: NA; CDR3 protein: CSVEGGMDEQFF; CDR3 DNA: TGCAGCGTTGAGGGCGGGATGGATGAGCAGTTCTTC
J gene: TRBJ1-5; V gene: TRBV7-2; clone size: few; CDR3 length: 14; D gene: NA; CDR3 protein: CASQLSRDIQPQHF; CDR3 DNA: TGTGCCAGCCAGCTGTCCAGGGACATTCAGCCCCAGCATTTT
J gene: TRBJ2-1; V gene: TRBV7-3; clone size: few; CDR3 length: 13; D gene: TRBD1; CDR3 protein: CASSRQGGDEQFF; CDR3 DNA: TGTGCCAGCAGCCGACAGGGTGGGGATGAGCAGTTCTTC
J gene: TRBJ1-4; V gene: TRBV11-1; clone size: NA; CDR3 length: 16; D gene: NA; CDR3 protein: CASSLGQGLTNEKLFF; CDR3 DNA: TGTGCCAGCAGCCTCGGGCAGGGTTTAACTAATGAAAAACTGTTTTTT